This TCR beta chain was retrieved from a study of blood T cells in healthy people across ages. General study results and limits: More naive CD4+ cells and higher diversity marked long-lived donors relative to aged donors.

The sample holds many counts of this clonotype. No antigen is known for it. The authors ran a second PCR of about 6 to 11 cycles using a sample-barcoded 5' primer and a J-beta primer mix. Per-sample output comprised a minimum of 2.5 million paired-end reads containing CDR3. TCRdb used MiXCR to reprocess the 5' RACE reads, holding one entry per CDR3 protein. The repertoire holds about 1.5 million distinct CDR3 sequences, with under 55% as singletons. Donors were systemically healthy Caucasian individuals from Russia aged roughly 6 to 100 years. Germline assignment: CDR1 MDHEN and CDR2 SYDVKM. The CDR3 consists of 16 residues. V trimming: 3 bases; J trimming: 3 bases; junction bases outside the gene matches: 4.

This receptor was identified in a woman younger than 30 in good health. Sequenced input: blood. The chain has TRBV28 and TRBJ2-3, with 12 bases fitting TRBD2. The chain's CDR3 is CASSFLAGGPTDTQYF. CDR3 nucleotide sequence: TGTGCCAGCAGTTTTCTAGCGGGAGGGCCGACAGATACGCAGTATTTT.